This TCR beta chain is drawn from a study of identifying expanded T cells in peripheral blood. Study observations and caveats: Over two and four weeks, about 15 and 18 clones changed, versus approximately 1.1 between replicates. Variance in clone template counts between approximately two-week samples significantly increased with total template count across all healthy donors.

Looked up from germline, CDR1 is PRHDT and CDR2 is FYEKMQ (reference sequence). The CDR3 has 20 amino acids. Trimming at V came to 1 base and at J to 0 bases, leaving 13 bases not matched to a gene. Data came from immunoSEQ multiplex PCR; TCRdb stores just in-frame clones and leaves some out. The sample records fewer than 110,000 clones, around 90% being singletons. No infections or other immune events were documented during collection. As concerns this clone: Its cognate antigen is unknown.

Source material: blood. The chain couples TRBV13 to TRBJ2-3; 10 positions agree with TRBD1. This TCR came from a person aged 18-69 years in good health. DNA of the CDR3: TGTGCCAGCAGCTTAGTTCCCGGGACAGGGGAGACCTGGAGCACAGATACGCAGTATTTT. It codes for CASSLVPGTGETWSTDTQYF.